One sample yielded the 26 T cell receptor beta chains listed below, sequenced in a study of blood T cell repertoires in COVID-19. Using immunoSEQ multiplex PCR, the repertoire was profiled, and TCRdb retains in-frame clones only, with some absent. The table includes around 100,000 clones, roughly 85% detected once. Sequenced: peripheral blood. The receptors stem from a woman in her sixties or seventies with acute or convalescent COVID-19.

J is TRBJ2-5 and V is TRBV5-1; a weak D match, TRBD1 (6 bases). The CDR3 totals 13 residues. The V end was cut by 5 bases, the J end by 0 bases, with 8 bases between. Germline V gene sequence: CDR1 SGHRS, CDR2 YFSETQ. The DNA for the CDR3 is TGCGCCAGCAGTCGACAGGACCAAGAGACCCAGTACTTC. This codes for CASSRQDQETQYF.

The CDR3 loop is CASSDNGSKETQYF. The CDR3 DNA follows: TGTGCCAGCAGTGACAATGGGTCAAAAGAGACCCAGTACTTC. The chain uses TRBV6-2 or TRBV6-3 and TRBJ2-5; D is undetermined. The CDR3 contains 14 residues. CDR1 and CDR2 from the germline V gene are MNHEY and SVGEGT. Trimming took off 5 bases at V and 3 bases at J, with 13 bases between the two ends.

The table lists this clone with a count of one. V gene TRBV6-5 combines with J gene TRBJ1-4; D is ambiguous. The germline V gene has CDR1 MNHEY and CDR2 SVGAGI. Between the trimmed V and J ends, which lost 6 bases and 4 bases, there was a span of 12 bases. The CDR3 runs 14 residues. CDR3 sequence reads: CASSNYWNNEKLFF. The DNA for the CDR3 is TGTGCCAGCAGCAACTATTGGAATAATGAAAAACTGTTTTTT.

The chain uses TRBV2 and TRBJ2-6; 7 nucleotides match TRBD1. The CDR3 sequence is 18 residues long. The germline V gene encodes CDR1 SNHLY and CDR2 FYNNEI. The J segment lost 2 bases and the V segment lost 4 bases, leaving 11 bases of the junction unmatched. The CDR3 is CASSALAGGITGANVLTF. In DNA, the CDR3 is TGTGCCAGCAGTGCCCTTGCAGGGGGAATAACTGGGGCCAACGTCCTGACTTTC.

The chain uses TRBV28 and TRBJ2-7, with 8 nucleotides matching TRBD2. Trimming removed 6 bases from V and 1 base from J; junction bases left unmatched: 5. This CDR3 spans 14 amino acids. Germline CDR1 reads MDHEN; CDR2 reads SYDVKM. The CDR3 DNA follows: TGTGCCAGCAGCTGGACTAGCTGGTCCTACGAGCAGTACTTC. Amino acids: CASSWTSWSYEQYF.

V usage is TRBV11-1 and J usage is TRBJ2-7, with TRBD2 identical over 12 bases. Germline V CDR1 and CDR2: SGHAT, FQDESV (reference sequence). The CDR3 length is 16 residues. V dropped 1 base and J dropped 5; count of bases not matched to a gene: 6. DNA for the CDR3: TGTGCCAGCAGCTTAGTCTCTAGCGGGGGGGCCCACGAGCAGTACTTC. This gives the protein CASSLVSSGGAHEQYF.

The gene calls are TRBV29-1 and TRBJ1-2, with 9 bases identical to TRBD1. Looked up from germline, CDR1 is SQVTM and CDR2 is ANQGSEA. J gave up 8 bases and V 6 bases, and 10 bases lay outside the gene matches. The length of the CDR3 is 13 residues. CDR3 in amino acids: CSVAGTGSVGYTF. CDR3 in DNA: TGCAGCGTGGCCGGGACAGGGTCTGTAGGCTACACCTTC.

This chain links TRBV27 with TRBJ2-3; 8 nucleotides align to TRBD2. Trimming removed 2 bases from V and 8 bases from J; junction bases left unmatched: 12. The germline V gene has CDR1 MNHEY and CDR2 SMNVEV (reference sequence). This CDR3 is built from 16 residues. CDR3 loop: CASSLTGTTAGGTQYF. Here the CDR3 DNA reads TGTGCCAGCAGTTTAACCGGGACCACCGCGGGAGGTACGCAGTATTTT.

This chain connects TRBV10-3 to TRBJ2-5; a weak D match, TRBD2 (5 bases). The V gene lost 4 bases and the J gene lost 4 bases, with 13 bases spanning the gap. Per the germline V gene, CDR1 is ENHRY and CDR2 is SYGVKD. The CDR3 consists of 14 residues. In DNA form, the CDR3 reads TGTGCCATCAGTGTAGGCCTAGCCCTAGAGACCCAGTACTTC. This encodes CAISVGLALETQYF.

The chain carries TRBV30 and TRBJ1-2; D ambiguous. V was trimmed by 1 base and J by 7 bases, leaving 13 bases between them. The CDR3 loop spans 13 amino acids. The V gene's germline CDR1 is GTSNPN and CDR2 SVGIG (reference sequence). CDR3 protein: CAWSEERASGYTF. As DNA, the CDR3 is TGTGCCTGGAGTGAGGAGAGGGCGAGTGGCTACACCTTC.

This chain connects TRBV7-2 to TRBJ2-2; TRBD2 matches at 11 bases. The ends lost 4 bases at V and 5 bases at J; junction bases unmatched: 6. Germline CDR1 and CDR2: SGHTA and FQGNSA. CDR3 length equals 16 residues. CDR3 sequence: CASSSHSGGVTGELFF. CDR3 nucleotide sequence: TGTGCCAGCAGCTCGCATAGCGGGGGGGTAACCGGGGAGCTGTTTTTT.

The chain recombines TRBV3-1 (or the pseudogene TRBV3-2) with TRBJ2-7; 9 nucleotides match TRBD1. The CDR3 is 15 amino acids. Losses at the gene ends were 3 bases for V and 6 bases for J; bases not matched to a gene: 9. Germline CDR1 reads LGHDT; CDR2 reads YNNKEL (reference sequence). In nucleotides, the CDR3 is TGTGCCAGCAGCCAGACCTGGACAGGGGATAGCGAGCAGTACGTC. This sequence encodes CASSQTWTGDSEQYV.

The rearrangement joins TRBV7-6 to TRBJ2-5; no definite D call. This CDR3 has 16 residues. CDR1 is SGHVS, CDR2 FNYEAQ, per germline. Trimming took off 1 base at V and 5 bases at J, with 17 bases between the two ends. The CDR3 region has the DNA TGTGCCAGCAGCTTAGTAGGCCGACTGTCGGCGGAGACCCAGTACTTC. The encoded protein is CASSLVGRLSAETQYF.

This clone came up once. This sequence joins TRBV7-2 and TRBJ2-1, with a possible D match to TRBD2 (5 bases). Trimming pared 5 bases from V and 3 bases from J, leaving 8 bases between. This CDR3 region has 13 residues. The germline V gene encodes CDR1 SGHTA and CDR2 FQGNSA. The DNA of the CDR3 is TGTGCCAGCAGCCTCGGGATCTACAATGAGCAGTTCTTC. Translating it yields CASSLGIYNEQFF. Full variable domain (missing parts from reference TRBV7-2 and TRBJ2-1): GAGVSQSPSNKVTEKGKDVELRCDPISGHTALYWYRQSLGQGLEFLIYFQGNSAPDKSGLPSDRFSAERTGGSVSTLTIQRTQQEDSAVYLCASSLGIYNEQFFGPGTRLTVL.

This rearrangement joins TRBV2 to TRBJ2-1; TRBD2 matches 9 bases. The CDR3 contains 15 residues. Germline V gene data show CDR1 as SNHLY and CDR2 as FYNNEI. J lost 4 bases, V lost 6 bases, and 7 bases had no gene match. The CDR3 reads CASSTGTSRYNEQFF. CDR3 nucleotides: TGTGCCAGCAGCACCGGGACTAGCAGATACAATGAGCAGTTCTTC.

Only one count was recorded for this clone. V usage is TRBV28 and J usage is TRBJ1-1; 9 bases are a match to TRBD1. In germline, CDR1 is MDHEN, CDR2 SYDVKM. This CDR3 has 13 residues. V gave up 10 bases and J gave up 11 bases; unmatched junction bases: 14. The CDR3 bases are TGTGCCACCTGGACAGGGGACCAACAGAGGGCTTTCTTT. Translating it yields CATWTGDQQRAFF.

This clone was detected only a few times. The V gene is TRBV30, the J gene TRBJ1-4; D remains unclear. This CDR3 is 14 amino acids long. V lost 6 bases to trimming and J lost 5 bases, with 16 bases between them. From germline, CDR1 is GTSNPN and CDR2 SVGIG (reference sequence). The CDR3 spells CACPKMGLNEKLFF. The DNA of the CDR3 is TGTGCCTGCCCCAAGATGGGCCTAAATGAAAAACTGTTTTTT.

This clone was counted between two and nine times. The chain employs TRBV5-1 and TRBJ1-4, with D possibly matching TRBD1 (5 bases). Germline values: CDR1 SGHRS, CDR2 YFSETQ. Trimming cost V 4 bases and J 6 bases, with 16 bases left between them. This CDR3 has 15 amino acids. CDR3 sequence: CASSLRQGRDEKLFF. In nucleotides, the CDR3 is TGCGCCAGCAGCCTCCGGCAGGGAAGGGATGAAAAACTGTTTTTT.

This chain uses TRBV19 with TRBJ2-3, with TRBD2 as a possible D gene (6 bases). This CDR3 has 13 residues. Looked up from germline, CDR1 is LNHDA and CDR2 is SQIVND (reference sequence). V gave up 6 bases and J gave up 5 bases, with 12 bases separating them. For the CDR3, the DNA is TGTGCCAGTAGGAGACTAGTTGGAGATACGCAGTATTTT. This gives the protein CASRRLVGDTQYF.

This chain links TRBV2 with TRBJ1-6, with D possibly TRBD1 on 6 matching bases. Germline CDR1 SNHLY, CDR2 FYNNEI. V lost 8 bases to trimming and J lost 2 bases, with 16 bases between them. The CDR3 covers 16 residues. The CDR3 DNA reads as TGTGCCAGCGAAAACGGGGGGGCAACCTATAATTCACCCCTCCACTTT. Amino acids: CASENGGATYNSPLHF.

The chain links TRBV6-5 to TRBJ1-1; possible D gene TRBD1, 6 bases. Per germline, CDR1 MNHEY and CDR2 SVGAGI. Trimming removed 5 bases from V and 3 bases from J, with 13 bases in between. The CDR3 is 14 residues long. The CDR3 DNA reads TGTGCCAGCAGTACCACAGGGAGCGACACTGAAGCTTTCTTT. Encoded protein: CASSTTGSDTEAFF.

The CDR3 DNA reads TGTGCCACCAGCAGCGGTGGACAGTCCTCTGGAAACACCATATATTTT. Its protein is CATSSGGQSSGNTIYF. This rearrangement joins TRBV15 to TRBJ1-3, with D perhaps TRBD1 (6 bases). Germline-derived CDR1 and CDR2 are LNHNV and YYDKDF (reference sequence). Trimming left V 3 bases short and J 0 bases short, with 12 bases between. This CDR3 contains 16 residues.

The V gene is TRBV9, the J gene TRBJ2-7; D possibly corresponds to TRBD2 (6 bases). The CDR3 length is 15 residues. Germline values: CDR1 SGDLS, CDR2 YYNGEE. V gave up 0 bases and J gave up 2 bases, with 12 bases separating them. CDR3 in amino acids: CASSVETSPTYEQYF. The CDR3 DNA follows: TGTGCCAGCAGCGTAGAAACTAGCCCTACCTACGAGCAGTACTTC.

The chain carries TRBV7-2 and TRBJ1-5; TRBD1 might be the D (5 bases). Looked up from germline, CDR1 is SGHTA and CDR2 is FQGNSA. The CDR3 contains 15 residues. V lost 2 bases to trimming and J lost 0 bases, with 8 bases between them. The CDR3 loop is CASSLWGDSNQPQHF. CDR3 DNA sequence: TGTGCCAGCAGCTTATGGGGGGATAGCAATCAGCCCCAGCATTTT. Full variable domain (remainder filled in from reference TRBV7-2 and TRBJ1-5): GAGVSQSPSNKVTEKGKDVELRCDPISGHTALYWYRQSLGQGLEFLIYFQGNSAPDKSGLPSDRFSAERTGGSVSTLTIQRTQQEDSAVYLCASSLWGDSNQPQHFGDGTRLSIL.

This clone was found a few times. This sequence joins TRBV3-1 (or the pseudogene TRBV3-2) and TRBJ1-5; perhaps TRBD1 as D (6 bases). The germline V and J ends were trimmed by 4 bases and 0 bases, with 10 bases remaining between them. CDR1 LGHDT and CDR2 YNNKEL come from the germline V gene (reference sequence). The CDR3 has 15 amino acids. CDR3 region: CASSPGVYSNQPQHF. CDR3 in DNA: TGTGCCAGCAGCCCAGGGGTCTATAGCAATCAGCCCCAGCATTTT.

The chain carries TRBV20-1 and TRBJ1-2; the D gene is possibly TRBD1 (5 bases). V was pared by 3 bases and J by 7 bases, with 6 bases between. This CDR3 spans 10 amino acids. Germline V gives CDR1 DFQATT, CDR2 SNEGSKA (reference sequence). The CDR3 protein is CSASQGGYTF. CDR3 in DNA: TGCAGTGCTAGCCAGGGTGGCTACACCTTC.